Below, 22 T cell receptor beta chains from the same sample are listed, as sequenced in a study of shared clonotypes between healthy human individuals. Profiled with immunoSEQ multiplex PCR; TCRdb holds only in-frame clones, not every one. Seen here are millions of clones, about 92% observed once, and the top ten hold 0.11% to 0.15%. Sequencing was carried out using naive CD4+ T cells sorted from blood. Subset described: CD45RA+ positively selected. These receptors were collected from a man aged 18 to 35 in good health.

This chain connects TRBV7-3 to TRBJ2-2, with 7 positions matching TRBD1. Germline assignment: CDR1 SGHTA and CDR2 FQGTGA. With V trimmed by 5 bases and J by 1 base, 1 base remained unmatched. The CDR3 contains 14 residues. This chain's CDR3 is CASSRQGNTGELFF. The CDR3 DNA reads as TGTGCCAGCAGCAGACAGGGGAACACCGGGGAGCTGTTTTTT.

The CDR3 loop is CATSLDRINQPQHF. As DNA, the CDR3 is TGTGCCACCAGCCTGGACAGAATAAATCAGCCCCAGCATTTT. V and J are TRBV15 and TRBJ1-5; weak D call: TRBD1 (6 bases). With 5 bases removed from V and 4 bases from J, the gap between germline ends came to 12 bases. Germline-derived CDR1 and CDR2 are LNHNV and YYDKDF (reference sequence). CDR3 length: 14 amino acids.

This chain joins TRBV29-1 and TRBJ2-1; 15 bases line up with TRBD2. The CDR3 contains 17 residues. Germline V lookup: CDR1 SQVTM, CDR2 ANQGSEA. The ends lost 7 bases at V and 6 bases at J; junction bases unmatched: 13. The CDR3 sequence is CSAGDTLGLAGGNEQFF. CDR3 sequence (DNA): TGCAGCGCCGGAGATACCTTGGGACTAGCGGGAGGCAATGAGCAGTTCTTC.

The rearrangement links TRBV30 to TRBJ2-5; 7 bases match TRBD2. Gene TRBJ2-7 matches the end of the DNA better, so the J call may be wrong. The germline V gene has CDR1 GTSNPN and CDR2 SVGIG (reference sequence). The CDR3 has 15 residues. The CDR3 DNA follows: TGTGCCTGGGATATGGGGGGGAAGAGGTCCTACGAGCAGTACTTC. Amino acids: CAWDMGGKRSYEQYF.

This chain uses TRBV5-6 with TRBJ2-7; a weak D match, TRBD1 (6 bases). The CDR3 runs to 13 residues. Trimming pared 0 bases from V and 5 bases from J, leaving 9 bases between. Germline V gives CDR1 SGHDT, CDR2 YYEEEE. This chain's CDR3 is CASSLVSGDEQYF. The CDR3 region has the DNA TGTGCCAGCAGCTTGGTGTCAGGGGACGAGCAGTACTTC.

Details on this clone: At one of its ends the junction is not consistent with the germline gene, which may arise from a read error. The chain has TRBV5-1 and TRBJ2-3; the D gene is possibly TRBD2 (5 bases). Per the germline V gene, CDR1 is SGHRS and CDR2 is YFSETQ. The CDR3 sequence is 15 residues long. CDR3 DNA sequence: TGTGCCAGCAGCTTGGGCAGCGGTCGTGGAGATACGCAGTATTTT. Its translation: CASSLGSGRGDTQYF.

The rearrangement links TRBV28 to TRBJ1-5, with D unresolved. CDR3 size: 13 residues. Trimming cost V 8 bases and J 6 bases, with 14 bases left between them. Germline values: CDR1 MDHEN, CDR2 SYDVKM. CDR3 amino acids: CASVFHAGQPQHF. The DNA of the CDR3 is TGTGCCAGCGTTTTCCATGCGGGTCAGCCCCAGCATTTT.

DNA of the CDR3: TGTGCCAGCGGCCACAGGGAAAGCTCTGGGGCCAACGTCCTGACTTTC. This translates into CASGHRESSGANVLTF. V usage is TRBV5-4 and J usage is TRBJ2-6; tentatively, D is TRBD1 (6 bases). V was trimmed by 7 bases and J by 0 bases, leaving 14 bases between them. Germline V gene sequence: CDR1 SGHNT, CDR2 YYREEE (reference sequence). There are 16 residues in the CDR3.

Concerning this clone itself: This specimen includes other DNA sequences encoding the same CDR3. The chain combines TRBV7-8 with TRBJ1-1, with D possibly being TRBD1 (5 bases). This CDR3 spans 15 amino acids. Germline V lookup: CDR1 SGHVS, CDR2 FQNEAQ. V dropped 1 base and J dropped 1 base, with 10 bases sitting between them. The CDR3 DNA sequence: TGTGCCAGCAGCTTAGGTAGGGGAGGGAACACTGAAGCTTTCTTT. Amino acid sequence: CASSLGRGGNTEAFF. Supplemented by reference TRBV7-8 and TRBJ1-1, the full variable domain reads GAGVSQSPRYKVAKRGQDVALRCDPISGHVSLFWYQQALGQGPEFLTYFQNEAQLDKSGLPSDRFFAERPEGSVSTLKIQRTQQEDSAVYLCASSLGRGGNTEAFFGQGTRLTVV.

The CDR3 is CASSVAPRLSSGNTIYF. As DNA, the CDR3 is TGTGCCAGCAGCGTAGCCCCCCGACTGAGCTCTGGAAACACCATATATTTT. V gene TRBV9 combines with J gene TRBJ1-3, with D hard to call. The CDR3 runs to 17 residues. Trimming pared 0 bases from V and 0 bases from J, leaving 13 bases between. Germline V gene data show CDR1 as SGDLS and CDR2 as YYNGEE.

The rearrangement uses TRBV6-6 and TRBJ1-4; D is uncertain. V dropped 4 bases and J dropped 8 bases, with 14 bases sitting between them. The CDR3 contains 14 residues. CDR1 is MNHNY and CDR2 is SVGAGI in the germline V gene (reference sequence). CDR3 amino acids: CASSSWSYREKLFF. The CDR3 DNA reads TGTGCCAGCAGTTCATGGTCATATCGGGAAAAACTGTTTTTT.

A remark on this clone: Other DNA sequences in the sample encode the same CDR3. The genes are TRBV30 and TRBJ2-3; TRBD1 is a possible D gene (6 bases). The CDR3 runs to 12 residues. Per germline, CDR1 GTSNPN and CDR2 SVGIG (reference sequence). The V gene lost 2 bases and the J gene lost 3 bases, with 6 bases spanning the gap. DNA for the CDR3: TGTGCCTGGAGTCAGGGGACAGATACGCAGTATTTT. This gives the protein CAWSQGTDTQYF.

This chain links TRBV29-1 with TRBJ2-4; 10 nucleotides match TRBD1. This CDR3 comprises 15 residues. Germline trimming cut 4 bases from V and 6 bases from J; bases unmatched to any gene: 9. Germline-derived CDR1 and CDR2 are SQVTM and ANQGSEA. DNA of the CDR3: TGCAGCGTTGCACCCGGGACAGGGGTTACAAACATTCAGTACTTC. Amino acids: CSVAPGTGVTNIQYF.

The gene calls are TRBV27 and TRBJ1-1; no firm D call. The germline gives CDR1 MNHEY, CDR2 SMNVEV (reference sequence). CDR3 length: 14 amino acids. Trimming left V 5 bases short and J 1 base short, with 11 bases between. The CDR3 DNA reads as TGTGCCAGCAGTATGGTGTCTCGGAACACTGAAGCTTTCTTT. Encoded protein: CASSMVSRNTEAFF.

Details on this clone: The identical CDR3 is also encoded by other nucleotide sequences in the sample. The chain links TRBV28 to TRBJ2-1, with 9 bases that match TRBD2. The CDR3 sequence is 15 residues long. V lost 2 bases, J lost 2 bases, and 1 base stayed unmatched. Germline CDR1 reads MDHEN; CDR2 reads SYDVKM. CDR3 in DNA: TGTGCCAGCAGTTTAAGCGGGGGGCCCTACAATGAGCAGTTCTTC. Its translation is CASSLSGGPYNEQFF.

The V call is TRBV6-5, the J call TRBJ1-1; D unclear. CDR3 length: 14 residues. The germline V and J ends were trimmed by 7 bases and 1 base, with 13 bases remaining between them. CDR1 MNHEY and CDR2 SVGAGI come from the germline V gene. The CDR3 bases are TGTGCCAGCAACCCTTTGGGTCCGAACACTGAAGCTTTCTTT. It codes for CASNPLGPNTEAFF.

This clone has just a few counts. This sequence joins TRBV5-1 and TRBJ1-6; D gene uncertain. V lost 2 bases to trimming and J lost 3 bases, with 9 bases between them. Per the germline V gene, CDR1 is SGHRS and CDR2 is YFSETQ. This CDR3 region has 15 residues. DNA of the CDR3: TGCGCCAGCAGCTTCGCAGTAGACTATAATTCACCCCTCCACTTT. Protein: CASSFAVDYNSPLHF.

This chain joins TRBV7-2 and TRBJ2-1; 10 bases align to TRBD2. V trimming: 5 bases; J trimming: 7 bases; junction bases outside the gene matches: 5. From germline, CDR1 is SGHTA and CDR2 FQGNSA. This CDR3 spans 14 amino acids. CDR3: CASSPTSGVNEQFF. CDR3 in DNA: TGTGCCAGCAGCCCTACTAGCGGGGTGAATGAGCAGTTCTTC.

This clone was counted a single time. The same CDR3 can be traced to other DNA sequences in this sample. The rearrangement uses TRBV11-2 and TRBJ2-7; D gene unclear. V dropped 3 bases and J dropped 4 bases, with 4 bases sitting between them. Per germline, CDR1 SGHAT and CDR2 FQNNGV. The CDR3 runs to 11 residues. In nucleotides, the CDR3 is TGTGCCAGCAGCTTCGTTTACGAGCAGTACTTC. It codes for CASSFVYEQYF.

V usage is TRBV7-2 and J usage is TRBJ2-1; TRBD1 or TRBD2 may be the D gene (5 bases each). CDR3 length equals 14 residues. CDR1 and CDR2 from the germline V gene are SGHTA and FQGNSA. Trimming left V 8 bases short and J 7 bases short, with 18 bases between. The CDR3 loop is CASRETGGGNEQFF. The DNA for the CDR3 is TGTGCCAGCCGCGAAACCGGTGGGGGAAATGAGCAGTTCTTC.

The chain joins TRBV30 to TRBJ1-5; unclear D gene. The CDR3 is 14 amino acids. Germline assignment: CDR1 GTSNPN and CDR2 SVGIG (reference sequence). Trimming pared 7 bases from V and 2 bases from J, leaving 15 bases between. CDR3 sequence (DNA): TGTGCCTCTACTTCGGGATCTGGCAATCAGCCCCAGCATTTT. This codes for CASTSGSGNQPQHF.

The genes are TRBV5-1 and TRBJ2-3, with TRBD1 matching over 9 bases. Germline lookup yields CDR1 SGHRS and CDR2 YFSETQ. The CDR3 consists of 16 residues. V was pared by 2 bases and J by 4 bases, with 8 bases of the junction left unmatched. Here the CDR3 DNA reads TGCGCCAGCAGCTTCGGGACAGGGTCGTTTGCAGATACGCAGTATTTT. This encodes CASSFGTGSFADTQYF. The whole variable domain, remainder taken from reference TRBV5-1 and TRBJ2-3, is KAGVTQTPRYLIKTRGQQVTLSCSPISGHRSVSWYQQTPGQGLQFLFEYFSETQRNKGNFPGRFSGRQFSNSRSEMNVSTLELGDSALYLCASSFGTGSFADTQYFGPGTRLTVL.